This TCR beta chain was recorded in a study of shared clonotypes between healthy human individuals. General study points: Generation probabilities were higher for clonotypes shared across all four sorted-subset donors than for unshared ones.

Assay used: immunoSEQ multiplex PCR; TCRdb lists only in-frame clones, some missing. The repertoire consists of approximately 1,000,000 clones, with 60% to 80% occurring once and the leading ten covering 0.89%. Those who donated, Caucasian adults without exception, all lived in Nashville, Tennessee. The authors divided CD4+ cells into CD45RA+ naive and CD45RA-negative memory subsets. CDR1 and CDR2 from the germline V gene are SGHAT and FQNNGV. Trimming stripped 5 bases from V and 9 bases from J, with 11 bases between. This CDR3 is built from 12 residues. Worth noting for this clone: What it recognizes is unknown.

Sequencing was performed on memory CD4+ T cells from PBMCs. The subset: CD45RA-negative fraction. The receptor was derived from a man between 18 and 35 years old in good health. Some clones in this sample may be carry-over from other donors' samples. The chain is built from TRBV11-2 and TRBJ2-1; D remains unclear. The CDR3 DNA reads TGTGCCAGCAGCCGCGAGGCGAGTGAGCAGTTCTTC. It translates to CASSREASEQFF.